The next 24 T cell receptor beta chains were all read from a single sample in a study of T cell responses to AZD1222 COVID-19 vaccine. Profiling relied on immunoSEQ multiplex PCR, and the TCRdb table lists in-frame clones only, not all of them. The table has about 120,000 clones, over 80% seen once. Sequencing was performed on peripheral blood, taken on day 0 of AZD1222 vaccination. The receptors derive from an adult in good health.

The J gene is TRBJ1-1, the V gene TRBV28; D possibly corresponds to TRBD1 (6 bases). The germline V and J ends were trimmed by 6 bases and 4 bases, with 15 bases remaining between them. The CDR3 length is 14 residues. Germline loops: CDR1 MDHEN, CDR2 SYDVKM. CDR3 amino acids: CASRSRGGGTEAFF. DNA for the CDR3: TGTGCCAGCAGGTCGCGCGGGGGCGGCACTGAAGCTTTCTTT.

The CDR3 coding sequence is TGTGCCAGCAGTGTTAGGGGGGCGGGGGAGGAGACCCAGTACTTC. This translates into CASSVRGAGEETQYF. The chain combines TRBV2 with TRBJ2-5; maybe TRBD2 (7 bases). This CDR3 is 15 amino acids long. Trimming cost V 4 bases and J 5 bases, with 17 bases left between them. Germline CDR1 reads SNHLY; CDR2 reads FYNNEI.

The chain uses TRBV4-3 and TRBJ2-6; maybe TRBD2 (5 bases). V lost 0 bases, J lost 0 bases, and 12 bases lay in between. Germline V gives CDR1 LGHNA, CDR2 YSLEER. The CDR3 is made up of 18 amino acids. The DNA for the CDR3 is TGCGCCAGCAGCCAAGATTTGGGCGGGCTCTCTGGGGCCAACGTCCTGACTTTC. Protein: CASSQDLGGLSGANVLTF.

The chain has TRBV24-1 and TRBJ2-7, with 7 bases fitting TRBD1. With V trimmed by 4 bases and J by 6 bases, 2 bases remained unmatched. The CDR3 has 12 residues. Germline-derived CDR1 and CDR2 are KGHDR and SFDVKD. The CDR3 reads CATSEAGGEQYF. CDR3 in DNA: TGTGCCACCAGTGAGGCAGGGGGCGAGCAGTACTTC.

This chain connects TRBV6-5 to TRBJ1-5, with no clear D. The CDR3 totals 15 residues. CDR1 is MNHEY and CDR2 is SVGAGI in the germline V gene. V shed 0 bases and J shed 7 bases, with 13 bases lying between them. The CDR3 coding sequence is TGTGCCAGCAGTTACTCCTATATGATTCAGCAGCCCCAGCATTTT. This codes for CASSYSYMIQQPQHF.

The chain couples TRBV28 to TRBJ2-1, with D perhaps given as TRBD1 or TRBD2 (6 bases each). Trimming removed 3 bases from V and 10 bases from J, with 13 bases in between. The CDR3 length is 13 residues. Germline values: CDR1 MDHEN, CDR2 SYDVKM. The CDR3 sequence: CASSFPGAGEQFF. The CDR3 nucleotides read TGTGCCAGCAGTTTCCCGGGGGCCGGGGAGCAGTTCTTC.

The gene calls are TRBV7-2 and TRBJ2-5, with D hard to call. The CDR3 consists of 16 residues. Trimming left V 5 bases short and J 5 bases short, with 21 bases between. Germline values: CDR1 SGHTA, CDR2 FQGNSA. CDR3 in amino acids: CASSPLLSRSEETQYF. The CDR3 DNA reads as TGTGCCAGCAGCCCCCTCTTAAGCCGTTCAGAGGAGACCCAGTACTTC.

The chain couples TRBV19 to TRBJ2-3; the match to TRBD1 covers 12 bases. CDR1 is LNHDA, CDR2 SQIVND, per germline (reference sequence). The CDR3 loop spans 16 amino acids. Trimming cost V 5 bases and J 5 bases; bases outside gene matches: 8. The CDR3 loop is CASSSRDRGPIDTQYF. CDR3 nucleotide sequence: TGTGCCAGTAGTTCCCGGGACAGGGGGCCCATAGATACGCAGTATTTT.

The V gene is TRBV9, the J gene TRBJ1-3; no reliable D call. This CDR3 has 17 amino acids. V was pared by 5 bases and J by 1 base, with 19 bases between. CDR1 and CDR2 (germline): SGDLS, YYNGEE. The CDR3 sequence is CASSQSRASLSGNTIYF. CDR3 bases: TGTGCCAGCAGTCAGTCCCGGGCCTCACTATCTGGAAACACCATATATTTT.

This clone occurred once. This chain connects TRBV27 to TRBJ2-1; no clear D. V was cut by 2 bases and J by 0 bases, with 5 bases left in between. Germline V CDR1 and CDR2: MNHEY, SMNVEV (reference sequence). The CDR3 sequence is 14 residues long. The CDR3 DNA reads TGTGCCAGCAGTTTAAAAAGCTCCTACAATGAGCAGTTCTTC. Amino acid sequence: CASSLKSSYNEQFF.

V and J are TRBV27 and TRBJ2-5; 10 positions agree with TRBD2. The junction had 12 bases not matched to a gene; V was cut back by 5 bases and J by 3 bases. The CDR3 is 17 amino acids. The germline V gene has CDR1 MNHEY and CDR2 SMNVEV (reference sequence). The CDR3 DNA reads as TGTGCCAGCAGTCCAATGTTAGGAGCGGGGGGGAAAGAGACCCAGTACTTC. Translation: CASSPMLGAGGKETQYF.

The rearrangement joins TRBV7-8 to TRBJ1-5; possible D gene TRBD1, 6 bases. The CDR3 is 14 amino acids. Germline assignment: CDR1 SGHVS and CDR2 FQNEAQ. The V gene lost 1 base and the J gene lost 2 bases, with 6 bases spanning the gap. In nucleotides, the CDR3 is TGTGCCAGCAGCTTAGGACAGGGCAATCAGCCCCAGCATTTT. Protein sequence: CASSLGQGNQPQHF.

This sequence joins TRBV24-1 and TRBJ2-5; TRBD1 matches at 8 bases. The CDR3 has 17 amino acids. Germline values: CDR1 KGHDR, CDR2 SFDVKD. J lost 4 bases, V lost 4 bases, and 13 bases had no gene match. CDR3 sequence reads: CATSDPMDRVSPETQYF. DNA of the CDR3: TGTGCCACCAGTGACCCAATGGACAGGGTGTCTCCAGAGACCCAGTACTTC.

The chain couples TRBV7-2 to TRBJ1-2; perhaps TRBD1 as D (5 bases). CDR1 is SGHTA, CDR2 FQGNSA, per germline. The CDR3 is 12 amino acids. Between the trimmed V and J ends, which lost 4 bases and 4 bases, there was a span of 7 bases. CDR3 DNA: TGTGCCAGCAGCTCGGGGACCTATGGCTACACCTTC. Residues: CASSSGTYGYTF.

This clone has just a few counts. This chain joins TRBV11-2 and TRBJ2-3; maybe TRBD1 (6 bases). Trimming shortened V by 6 bases and J by 3 bases, and 16 bases separated the two germline ends. This CDR3 has 15 residues. Germline CDR1 SGHAT, CDR2 FQNNGV. CDR3 in amino acids: CASRPIRGTTDTQYF. The CDR3, as DNA: TGTGCCAGCAGGCCAATCAGGGGTACAACAGATACGCAGTATTTT.

The chain carries TRBV19 and TRBJ2-7, with D possibly being TRBD1 (7 bases). The germline V and J ends were trimmed by 7 bases and 0 bases, with 16 bases remaining between them. From germline, CDR1 is LNHDA and CDR2 SQIVND (reference sequence). The CDR3 contains 15 residues. CDR3 DNA sequence: TGTGCCAGTACCCCGGGGGCAGGGGGCTCCTACGAGCAGTACTTC. This encodes CASTPGAGGSYEQYF.

The chain couples TRBV12-5 to TRBJ2-2, with 7 bases fitting TRBD1. Per germline, CDR1 LGHNT and CDR2 FRNRAP. The CDR3 loop spans 18 amino acids. The ends lost 0 bases at V and 5 bases at J; junction bases unmatched: 12. The CDR3 reads CASGLVPTGRFRTGELFF. The CDR3 DNA follows: TGTGCTAGTGGTTTGGTACCGACAGGGCGTTTTAGAACCGGGGAGCTGTTTTTT.

The genes are TRBV7-2 and TRBJ2-1; a possible D gene is TRBD2 (6 bases). Germline V CDR1 and CDR2: SGHTA, FQGNSA. Trimming pared 4 bases from V and 6 bases from J, leaving 16 bases between. The CDR3 extends over 15 amino acids. The CDR3: CASSSGDSWTNEQFF. In nucleotides, the CDR3 is TGTGCCAGCAGCTCCGGGGACTCCTGGACCAATGAGCAGTTCTTC.

V and J are TRBV6-1 and TRBJ1-3; tentatively, D is TRBD1 (6 bases). This CDR3 has 14 residues. The V end was cut by 1 base, the J end by 8 bases, with 12 bases between. From germline, CDR1 is MNHNS and CDR2 SASEGT. The CDR3 nucleotides are TGTGCCAGCAGTGAAGGCAGGGGAAGGGACACCATATATTTT. It codes for CASSEGRGRDTIYF.

This clone was seen only a few times. This chain links TRBV6-5 with TRBJ1-2, with no clear D. This CDR3 is 14 amino acids long. The V end was cut by 7 bases, the J end by 6 bases, with 18 bases between. From germline, CDR1 is MNHEY and CDR2 SVGAGI. Here the CDR3 DNA reads TGTGCCAGCAAGGACGTCCAGACACATCATGGCTACACCTTC. As protein: CASKDVQTHHGYTF.

The chain links TRBV27 to TRBJ2-7, with 10 bases fitting TRBD1. The germline V gene has CDR1 MNHEY and CDR2 SMNVEV (reference sequence). The CDR3 runs 16 residues. Unmatched junction bases numbered 11, after V lost 4 bases and J lost 5 bases. The CDR3 bases are TGTGCCAGCAGTTCTAGCAAGACAGGGGGCTTAAACGAGCAGTACTTC. It specifies CASSSSKTGGLNEQYF.

The genes are TRBV7-9 and TRBJ2-5; D is undetermined. The length of the CDR3 is 13 residues. V dropped 4 bases and J dropped 3 bases, with 9 bases sitting between them. CDR1 SEHNR and CDR2 FQNEAQ come from the germline V gene (reference sequence). CDR3 in amino acids: CASSSKTEETQYF. The CDR3 DNA reads TGTGCCAGCAGCTCGAAGACGGAAGAGACCCAGTACTTC.

The chain has TRBV27 and TRBJ1-6; D gene uncertain. Germline CDR1 is MNHEY and CDR2 is SMNVEV (reference sequence). V was shortened by 5 bases and J by 4 bases, with 12 bases between the two germline ends. This CDR3 region has 15 residues. CDR3 protein: CASSPAGSYNSPLHF. The CDR3 coding sequence is TGTGCCAGCAGTCCCGCCGGGAGTTATAATTCACCCCTCCACTTT.

The genes are TRBV18 and TRBJ1-1; a possible D gene is TRBD1 (6 bases). Trimming removed 6 bases at V and 10 bases at J, with 24 bases between. The CDR3 extends over 15 amino acids. Germline V lookup: CDR1 KGHSH, CDR2 LQKENI. CDR3: CASSGETGILGGAFF. The CDR3 coding sequence is TGTGCCAGCTCGGGCGAAACAGGGATTCTAGGGGGAGCTTTCTTT.